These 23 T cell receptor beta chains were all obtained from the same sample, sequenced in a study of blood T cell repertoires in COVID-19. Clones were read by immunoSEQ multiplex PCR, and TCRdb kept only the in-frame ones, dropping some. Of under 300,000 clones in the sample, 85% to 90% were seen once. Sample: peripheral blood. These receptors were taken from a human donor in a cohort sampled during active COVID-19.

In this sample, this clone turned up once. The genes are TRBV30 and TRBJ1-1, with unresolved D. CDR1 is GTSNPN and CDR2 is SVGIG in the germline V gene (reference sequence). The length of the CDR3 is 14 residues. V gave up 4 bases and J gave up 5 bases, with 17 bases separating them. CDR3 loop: CAWIRTFSLTEAFF. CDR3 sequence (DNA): TGTGCCTGGATAAGAACCTTTAGCCTGACTGAAGCTTTCTTT.

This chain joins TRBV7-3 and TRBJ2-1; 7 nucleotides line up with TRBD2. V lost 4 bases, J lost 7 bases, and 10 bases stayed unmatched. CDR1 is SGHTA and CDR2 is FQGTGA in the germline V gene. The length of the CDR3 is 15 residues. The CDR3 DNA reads TGTGCCAGCAGCTCACGCGGGGAGGGTCGTAATGAGCAGTTCTTC. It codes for CASSSRGEGRNEQFF.

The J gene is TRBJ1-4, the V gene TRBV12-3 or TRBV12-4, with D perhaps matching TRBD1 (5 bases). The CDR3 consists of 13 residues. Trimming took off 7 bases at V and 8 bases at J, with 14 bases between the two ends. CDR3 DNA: TGTGCCAGCACCTGGTCGAAGGGGGAAAAACTGTTTTTT. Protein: CASTWSKGEKLFF.

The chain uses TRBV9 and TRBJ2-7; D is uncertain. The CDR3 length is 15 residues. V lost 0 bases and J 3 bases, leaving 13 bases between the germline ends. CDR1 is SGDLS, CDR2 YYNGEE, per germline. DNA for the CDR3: TGTGCCAGCAGCGTAGGCGCCAGAGGAAGCTACGAGCAGTACTTC. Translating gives CASSVGARGSYEQYF.

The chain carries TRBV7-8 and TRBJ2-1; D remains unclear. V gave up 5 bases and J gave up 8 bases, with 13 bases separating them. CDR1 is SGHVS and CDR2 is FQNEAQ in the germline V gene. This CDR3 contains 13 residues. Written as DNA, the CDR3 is TGTGCCAGCAGCCCCCAACGCGGCGATGAGCAGTTCTTC. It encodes CASSPQRGDEQFF.

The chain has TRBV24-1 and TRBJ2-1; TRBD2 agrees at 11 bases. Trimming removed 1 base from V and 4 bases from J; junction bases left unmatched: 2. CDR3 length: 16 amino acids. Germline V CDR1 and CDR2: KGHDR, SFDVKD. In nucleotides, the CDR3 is TGTGCCACCAGTGATTTTTCTAGCGGGAGGTACAATGAGCAGTTCTTC. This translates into CATSDFSSGRYNEQFF.

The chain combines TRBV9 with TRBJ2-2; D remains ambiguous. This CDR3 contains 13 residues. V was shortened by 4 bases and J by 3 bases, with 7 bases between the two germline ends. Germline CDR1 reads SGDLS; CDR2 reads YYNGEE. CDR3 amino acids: CASSRTYTGELFF. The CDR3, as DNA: TGTGCCAGCAGCCGAACTTACACCGGGGAGCTGTTTTTT.

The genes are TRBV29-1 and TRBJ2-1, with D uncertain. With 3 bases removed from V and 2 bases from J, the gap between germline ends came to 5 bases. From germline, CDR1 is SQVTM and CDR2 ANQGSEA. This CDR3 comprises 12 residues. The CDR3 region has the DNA TGCAGCGTTGACCGGGCCTACAATGAGCAGTTCTTC. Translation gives CSVDRAYNEQFF.

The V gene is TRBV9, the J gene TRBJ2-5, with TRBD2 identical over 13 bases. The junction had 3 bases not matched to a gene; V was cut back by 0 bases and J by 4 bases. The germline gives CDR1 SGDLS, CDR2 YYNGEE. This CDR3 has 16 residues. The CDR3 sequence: CASSVDGLAGVETQYF. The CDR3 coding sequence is TGTGCCAGCAGCGTAGACGGACTAGCGGGAGTAGAGACCCAGTACTTC.

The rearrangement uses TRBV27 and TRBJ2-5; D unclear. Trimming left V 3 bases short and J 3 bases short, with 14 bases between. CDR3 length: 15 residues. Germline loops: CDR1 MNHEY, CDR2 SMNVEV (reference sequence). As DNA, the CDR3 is TGTGCCAGCAGTTTCCCGACACGGCTTAAAGAGACCCAGTACTTC. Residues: CASSFPTRLKETQYF.

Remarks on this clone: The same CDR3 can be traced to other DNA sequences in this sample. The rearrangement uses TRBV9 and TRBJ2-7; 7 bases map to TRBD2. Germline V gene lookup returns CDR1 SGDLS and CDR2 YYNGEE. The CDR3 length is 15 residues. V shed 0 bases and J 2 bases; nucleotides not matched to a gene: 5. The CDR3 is CASSVGASGTYEQYF. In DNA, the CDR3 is TGTGCCAGCAGCGTAGGGGCTAGCGGCACCTACGAGCAGTACTTC. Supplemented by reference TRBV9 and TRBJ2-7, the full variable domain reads DSGVTQTPKHLITATGQRVTLRCSPRSGDLSVYWYQQSLDQGLQFLIQYYNGEERAKGNILERFSAQQFPDLHSELNLSSLELGDSALYFCASSVGASGTYEQYFGPGTRLTVT.

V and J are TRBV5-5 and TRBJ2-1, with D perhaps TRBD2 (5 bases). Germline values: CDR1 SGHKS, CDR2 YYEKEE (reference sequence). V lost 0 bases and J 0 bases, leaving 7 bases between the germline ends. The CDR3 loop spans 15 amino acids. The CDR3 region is CASSLEAVSYNEQFF. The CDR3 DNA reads TGTGCCAGCAGCTTGGAAGCGGTCTCCTACAATGAGCAGTTCTTC.

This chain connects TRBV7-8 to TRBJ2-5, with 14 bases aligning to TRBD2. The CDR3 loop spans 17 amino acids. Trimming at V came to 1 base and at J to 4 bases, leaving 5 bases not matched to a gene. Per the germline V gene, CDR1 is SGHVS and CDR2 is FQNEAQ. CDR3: CASSLGGLAGVRETQYF. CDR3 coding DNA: TGTGCCAGCAGCTTAGGGGGACTAGCGGGAGTGCGAGAGACCCAGTACTTC.

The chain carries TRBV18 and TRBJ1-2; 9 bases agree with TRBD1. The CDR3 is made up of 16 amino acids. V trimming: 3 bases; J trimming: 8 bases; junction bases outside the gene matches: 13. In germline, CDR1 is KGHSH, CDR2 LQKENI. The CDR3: CASSPPRRTGERGYTF. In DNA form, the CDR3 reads TGTGCCAGCTCACCCCCCCGTAGGACAGGGGAGAGAGGCTACACCTTC.

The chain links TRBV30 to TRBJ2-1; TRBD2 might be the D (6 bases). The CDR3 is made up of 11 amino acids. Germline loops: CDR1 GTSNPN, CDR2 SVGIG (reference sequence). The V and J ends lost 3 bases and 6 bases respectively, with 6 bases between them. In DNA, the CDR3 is TGTGCCTGGAGGGGGGGCAATGAGCAGTTCTTC. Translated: CAWRGGNEQFF.

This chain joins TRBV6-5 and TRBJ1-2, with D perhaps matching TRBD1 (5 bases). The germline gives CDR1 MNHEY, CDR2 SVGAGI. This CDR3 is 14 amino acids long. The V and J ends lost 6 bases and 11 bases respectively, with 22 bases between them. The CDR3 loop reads CASRLDSSSIGYTF. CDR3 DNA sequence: TGTGCCAGCAGATTAGACAGTTCGTCTATTGGGTACACCTTC.

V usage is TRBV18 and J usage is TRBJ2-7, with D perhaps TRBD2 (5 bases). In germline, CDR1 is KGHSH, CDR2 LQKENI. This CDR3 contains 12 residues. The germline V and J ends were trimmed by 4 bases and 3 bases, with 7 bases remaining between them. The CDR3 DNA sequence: TGTGCCAGCTCACGGACTGACTACGAGCAGTACTTC. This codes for CASSRTDYEQYF. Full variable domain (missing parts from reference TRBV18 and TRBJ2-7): NAGVMQNPRHLVRRRGQEARLRCSPMKGHSHVYWYRQLPEEGLKFMVYLQKENIIDESGMPKERFSAEFPKEGPSILRIQQVVRGDSAAYFCASSRTDYEQYFGPGTRLTVT.

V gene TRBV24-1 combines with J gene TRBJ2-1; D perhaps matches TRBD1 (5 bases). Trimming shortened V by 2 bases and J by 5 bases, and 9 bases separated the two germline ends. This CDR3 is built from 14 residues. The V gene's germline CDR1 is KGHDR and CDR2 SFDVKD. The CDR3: CATSDSNRNNEQFF. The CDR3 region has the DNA TGTGCCACCAGTGATTCGAACAGGAACAATGAGCAGTTCTTC.

The CDR3 DNA reads as TGTGCCAGCAGTCCCGGGAACTACGAGCAGTACTTC. It translates to CASSPGNYEQYF. The chain combines TRBV12-3 or TRBV12-4 with TRBJ2-7, with D tentatively TRBD2 (5 bases). There are 12 residues in the CDR3. Trimming removed 5 bases at V and 3 bases at J, with 8 bases between.

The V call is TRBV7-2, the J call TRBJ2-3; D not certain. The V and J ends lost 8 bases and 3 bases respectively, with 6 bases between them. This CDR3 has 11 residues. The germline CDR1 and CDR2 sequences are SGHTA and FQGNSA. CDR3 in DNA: TGTGCCAGCGGAGATACAGATACGCAGTATTTT. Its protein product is CASGDTDTQYF. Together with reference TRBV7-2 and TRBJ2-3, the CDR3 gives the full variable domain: GAGVSQSPSNKVTEKGKDVELRCDPISGHTALYWYRQSLGQGLEFLIYFQGNSAPDKSGLPSDRFSAERTGGSVSTLTIQRTQQEDSAVYLCASGDTDTQYFGPGTRLTVL.

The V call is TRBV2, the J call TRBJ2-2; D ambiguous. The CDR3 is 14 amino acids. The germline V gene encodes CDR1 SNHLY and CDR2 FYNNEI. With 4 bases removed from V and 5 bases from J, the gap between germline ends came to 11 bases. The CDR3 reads CASSVTISTGELFF. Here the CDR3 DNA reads TGTGCCAGCAGTGTAACAATCTCGACCGGGGAGCTGTTTTTT.

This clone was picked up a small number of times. Here the CDR3 DNA reads TGTGCCAGCCAACCTAGCGGATGGAAAGAGACCCAGTACTTC. Amino acid sequence: CASQPSGWKETQYF. The V and J genes are TRBV19 and TRBJ2-5, with 7 bases that match TRBD2. From germline, CDR1 is LNHDA and CDR2 SQIVND (reference sequence). The CDR3 sequence is 14 residues long. Trimming removed 9 bases from V and 3 bases from J; junction bases left unmatched: 10. Full variable domain (rest looked up from reference TRBV19 and TRBJ2-5): DGGITQSPKYLFRKEGQNVTLSCEQNLNHDAMYWYRQDPGQGLRLIYYSQIVNDFQKGDIAEGYSVSREKKESFPLTVTSAQKNPTAFYLCASQPSGWKETQYFGPGTRLLVL.

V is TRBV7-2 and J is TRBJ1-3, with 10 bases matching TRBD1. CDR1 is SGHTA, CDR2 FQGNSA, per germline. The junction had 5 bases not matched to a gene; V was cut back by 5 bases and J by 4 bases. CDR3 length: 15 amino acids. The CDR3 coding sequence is TGTGCCAGCAGCGACAGGGGGCATTCCGGAAACACCATATATTTT. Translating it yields CASSDRGHSGNTIYF. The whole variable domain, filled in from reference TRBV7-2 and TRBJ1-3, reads GAGVSQSPSNKVTEKGKDVELRCDPISGHTALYWYRQSLGQGLEFLIYFQGNSAPDKSGLPSDRFSAERTGGSVSTLTIQRTQQEDSAVYLCASSDRGHSGNTIYFGEGSWLTVV.